The text below deals with one TCR beta chain. This sample is part of a study of blood T cell repertoires in COVID-19. In the source study's methods: Amplification with reference gene primers provided the estimates of nucleated cell counts. Libraries were prepared by immunoSEQ multiplex PCR; TCRdb keeps only in-frame clonotypes and omits some of them. V, J and clone size are taken as reported in that table, and D and trimming were inferred from the DNA itself. The sample lists nearly 110,000 clones; roughly four fifths were seen once. The material sequenced was peripheral blood. The TCR originated in a woman aged 60-70 years with acute or convalescent COVID-19.

The CDR3, as DNA: TGTGCCAGCAGCTTGAGGGTCCTAGATACGCAGTATTTT. The encoded protein is CASSLRVLDTQYF. The chain combines TRBV7-2 with TRBJ2-3, with D possibly TRBD2 on 5 matching bases. This CDR3 region has 13 residues. Germline V CDR1 and CDR2: SGHTA, FQGNSA. Trimming took off 3 bases at V and 5 bases at J, with 9 bases between the two ends.